The clone carrying this TCR beta chain has just one count. Its specificity is not known. Trimming removed 4 bases from V and 11 bases from J, with 21 bases in between. The CDR3 contains 14 residues. Germline-derived CDR1 and CDR2 are LNHDA and SQIVND (reference sequence). These data belong to a study of long-term antiretroviral therapy in people with HIV. Assay version v3.0 of immunoSEQ was used, and it was run at survey level. Measured with immunoSEQ multiplex PCR; TCRdb has only the in-frame clones, and not every one. This table holds about 36,000 clones, approximately 80% found once. General observations from the study: HIV repertoires spanned tighter CDR3 length ranges than controls did. ART adherence was not documented, and neither viral resistance nor therapy changes had any data.

At least one PBMC sample before ART and at least two after were required. This receptor was identified in a man aged 18 to 29 with HIV. Sequenced here: unsorted PBMCs, sampled 0.6 years after starting antiretroviral therapy. The rearrangement joins TRBV19 to TRBJ2-7; D uncertain. This CDR3 is CASSSDLSFRIKYF. For the CDR3, the DNA is TGTGCCAGTAGTAGCGACTTAAGTTTCAGAATTAAGTACTTC.